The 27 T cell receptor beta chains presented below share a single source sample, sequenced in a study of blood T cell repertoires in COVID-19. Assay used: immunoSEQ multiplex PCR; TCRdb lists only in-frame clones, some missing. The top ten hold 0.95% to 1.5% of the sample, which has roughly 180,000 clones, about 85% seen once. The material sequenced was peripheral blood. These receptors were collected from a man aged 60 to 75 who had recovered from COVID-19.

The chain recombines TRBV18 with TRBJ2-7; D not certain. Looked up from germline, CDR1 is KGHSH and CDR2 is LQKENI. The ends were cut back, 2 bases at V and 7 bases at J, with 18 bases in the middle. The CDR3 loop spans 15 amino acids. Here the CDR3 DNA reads TGTGCCAGCTCACCAGCCGAACTACGCCTGAGGGAGCAGTACTTC. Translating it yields CASSPAELRLREQYF. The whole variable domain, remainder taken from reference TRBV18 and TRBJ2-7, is NAGVMQNPRHLVRRRGQEARLRCSPMKGHSHVYWYRQLPEEGLKFMVYLQKENIIDESGMPKERFSAEFPKEGPSILRIQQVVRGDSAAYFCASSPAELRLREQYFGPGTRLTVT.

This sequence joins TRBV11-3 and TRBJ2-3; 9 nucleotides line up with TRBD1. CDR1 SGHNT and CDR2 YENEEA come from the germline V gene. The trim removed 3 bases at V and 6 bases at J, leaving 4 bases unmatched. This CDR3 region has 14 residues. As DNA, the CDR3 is TGTGCCAGCAGCTTTAGGACAGGGGATGATACGCAGTATTTT. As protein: CASSFRTGDDTQYF. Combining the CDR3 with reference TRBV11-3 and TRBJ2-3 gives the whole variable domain EAGVVQSPRYKIIEKKQPVAFWCNPISGHNTLYWYLQNLGQGPELLIRYENEEAVDDSQLPKDRFSAERLKGVDSTLKIQPAELGDSAVYLCASSFRTGDDTQYFGPGTRLTVL.

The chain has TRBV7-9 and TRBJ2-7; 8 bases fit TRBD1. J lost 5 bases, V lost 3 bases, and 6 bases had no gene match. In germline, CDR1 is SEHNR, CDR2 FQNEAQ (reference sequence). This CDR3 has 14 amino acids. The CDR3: CASSLTSGGDEQYF. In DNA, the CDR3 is TGTGCCAGCAGCTTGACGTCAGGGGGCGACGAGCAGTACTTC.

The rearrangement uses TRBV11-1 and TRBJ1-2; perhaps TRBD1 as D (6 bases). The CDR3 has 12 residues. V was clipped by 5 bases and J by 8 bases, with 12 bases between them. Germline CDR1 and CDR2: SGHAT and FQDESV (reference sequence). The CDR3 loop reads CASSPGQFGYTF. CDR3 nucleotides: TGTGCCAGCAGCCCGGGACAATTCGGCTACACCTTC.

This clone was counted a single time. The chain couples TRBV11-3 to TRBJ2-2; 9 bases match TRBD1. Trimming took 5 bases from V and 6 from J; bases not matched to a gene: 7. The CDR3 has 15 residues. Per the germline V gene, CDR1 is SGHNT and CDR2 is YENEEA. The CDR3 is CASSQWTGVAGELFF. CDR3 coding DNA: TGTGCCAGCAGCCAGTGGACAGGGGTGGCCGGGGAGCTGTTTTTT.

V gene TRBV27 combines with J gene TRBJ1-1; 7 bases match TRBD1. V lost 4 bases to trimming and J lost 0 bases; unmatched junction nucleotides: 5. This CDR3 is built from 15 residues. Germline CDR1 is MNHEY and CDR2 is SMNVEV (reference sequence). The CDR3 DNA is TGTGCCAGCAGTTCAAAGGGGACAGTGAACACTGAAGCTTTCTTT. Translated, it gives CASSSKGTVNTEAFF.

DNA for the CDR3: TGTGCCAGCTCCGAGCGGAGGGGTCCTACACTTTACGAGCAGTACTTC. Its translation: CASSERRGPTLYEQYF. The V gene is TRBV18, the J gene TRBJ2-7, with D perhaps matching TRBD2 (6 bases). Germline V lookup: CDR1 KGHSH, CDR2 LQKENI. V lost 6 bases and J 4 bases, leaving 22 bases between the germline ends. The CDR3 has 16 residues.

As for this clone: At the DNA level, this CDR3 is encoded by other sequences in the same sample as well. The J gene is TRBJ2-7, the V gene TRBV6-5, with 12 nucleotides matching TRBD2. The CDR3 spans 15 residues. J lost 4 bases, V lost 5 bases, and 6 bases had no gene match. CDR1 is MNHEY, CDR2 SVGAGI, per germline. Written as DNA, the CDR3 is TGTGCCAGCAGTCCCCCTAGCGGGGGGGCTTACGAGCAGTACTTC. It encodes CASSPPSGGAYEQYF.

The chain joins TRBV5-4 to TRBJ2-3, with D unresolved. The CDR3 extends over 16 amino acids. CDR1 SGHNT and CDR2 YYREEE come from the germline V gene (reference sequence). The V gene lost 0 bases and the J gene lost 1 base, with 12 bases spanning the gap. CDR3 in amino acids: CASSLAPGEGTDTQYF. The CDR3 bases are TGTGCCAGCAGCTTGGCCCCGGGTGAGGGCACAGATACGCAGTATTTT.

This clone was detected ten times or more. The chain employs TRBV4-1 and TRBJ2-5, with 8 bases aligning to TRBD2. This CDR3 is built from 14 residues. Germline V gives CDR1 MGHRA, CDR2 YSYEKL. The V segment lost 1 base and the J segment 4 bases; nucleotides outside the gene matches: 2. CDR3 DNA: TGCGCCAGCAGCCAAGGTAGCGGGGCAGAGACCCAGTACTTC. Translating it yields CASSQGSGAETQYF.

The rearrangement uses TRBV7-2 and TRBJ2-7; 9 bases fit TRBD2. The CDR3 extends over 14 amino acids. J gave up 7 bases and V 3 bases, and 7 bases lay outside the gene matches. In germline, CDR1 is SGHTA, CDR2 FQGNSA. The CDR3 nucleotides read TGTGCCAGCAGCTTCCCGAACAGCGGGGGGGAGCAGTACTTC. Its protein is CASSFPNSGGEQYF.

For the CDR3, the DNA is TGTGCCAGCAGCTTGTACAGGGACACAGATACGCAGTATTTT. This codes for CASSLYRDTDTQYF. The chain joins TRBV7-9 to TRBJ2-3; TRBD1 might be the D (6 bases). The CDR3 runs to 14 residues. Germline values: CDR1 SEHNR, CDR2 FQNEAQ (reference sequence). Trimming took off 3 bases at V and 2 bases at J, with 9 bases between the two ends.

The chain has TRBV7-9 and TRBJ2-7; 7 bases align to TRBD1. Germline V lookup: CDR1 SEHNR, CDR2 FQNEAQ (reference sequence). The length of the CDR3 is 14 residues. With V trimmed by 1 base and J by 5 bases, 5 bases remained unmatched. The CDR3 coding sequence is TGTGCCAGCAGCTTAGGAGACAGGGCCAACGAGCAGTACTTC. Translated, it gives CASSLGDRANEQYF.

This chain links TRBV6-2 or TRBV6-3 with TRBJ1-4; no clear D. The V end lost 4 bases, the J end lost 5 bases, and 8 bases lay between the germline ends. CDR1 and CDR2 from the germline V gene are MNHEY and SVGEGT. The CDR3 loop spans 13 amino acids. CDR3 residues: CASSSPLNEKLFF. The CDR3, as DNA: TGTGCCAGCAGTTCTCCACTAAATGAAAAACTGTTTTTT.

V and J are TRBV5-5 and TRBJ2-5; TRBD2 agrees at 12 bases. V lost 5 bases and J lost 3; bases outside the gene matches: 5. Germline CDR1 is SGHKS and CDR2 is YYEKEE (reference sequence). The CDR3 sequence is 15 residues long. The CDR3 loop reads CASSWTSGEEETQYF. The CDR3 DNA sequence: TGTGCCAGCAGTTGGACTAGCGGGGAAGAAGAGACCCAGTACTTC.

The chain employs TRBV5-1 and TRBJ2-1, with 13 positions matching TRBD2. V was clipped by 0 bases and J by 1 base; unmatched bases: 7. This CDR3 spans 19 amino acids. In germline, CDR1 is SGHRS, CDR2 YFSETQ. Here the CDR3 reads CASSLGLAGGGGSYNEQFF. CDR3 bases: TGCGCCAGCAGCTTGGGACTAGCGGGGGGCGGTGGGTCCTACAATGAGCAGTTCTTC.

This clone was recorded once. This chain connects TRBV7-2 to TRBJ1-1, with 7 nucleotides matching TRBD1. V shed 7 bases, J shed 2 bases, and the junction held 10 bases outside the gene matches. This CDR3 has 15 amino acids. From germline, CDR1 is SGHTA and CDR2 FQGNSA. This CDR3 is CASKHQTGLNTEAFF. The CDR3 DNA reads TGTGCCAGCAAGCATCAGACAGGGTTAAACACTGAAGCTTTCTTT.

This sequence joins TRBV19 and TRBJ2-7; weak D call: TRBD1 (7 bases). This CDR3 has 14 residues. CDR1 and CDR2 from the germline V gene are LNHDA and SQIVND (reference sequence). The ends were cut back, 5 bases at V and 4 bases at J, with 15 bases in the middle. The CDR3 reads CASSDTGEVYEQYF. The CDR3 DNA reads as TGTGCCAGTAGTGATACAGGGGAGGTTTACGAGCAGTACTTC.

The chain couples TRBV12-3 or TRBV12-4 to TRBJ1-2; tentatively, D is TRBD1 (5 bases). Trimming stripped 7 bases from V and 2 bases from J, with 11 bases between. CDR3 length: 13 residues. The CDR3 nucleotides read TGTGCCAGCATCCCGACAGTAAACTATGGCTACACCTTC. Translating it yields CASIPTVNYGYTF.

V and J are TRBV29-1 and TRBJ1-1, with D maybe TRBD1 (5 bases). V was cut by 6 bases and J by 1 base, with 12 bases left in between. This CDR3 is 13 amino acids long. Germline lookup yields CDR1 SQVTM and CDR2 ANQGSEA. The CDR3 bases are TGCAGCGTAGAACAGGCCAGGAACACTGAAGCTTTCTTT. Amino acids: CSVEQARNTEAFF.

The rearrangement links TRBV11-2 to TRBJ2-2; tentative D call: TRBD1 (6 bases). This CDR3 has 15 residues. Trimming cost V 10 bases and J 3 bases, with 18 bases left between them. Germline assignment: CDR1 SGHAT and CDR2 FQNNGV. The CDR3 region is CATGVGDIDTGELFF. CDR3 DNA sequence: TGTGCCACCGGGGTTGGGGACATCGACACCGGGGAGCTGTTTTTT. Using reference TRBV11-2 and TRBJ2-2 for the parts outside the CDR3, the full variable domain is EAGVAQSPRYKIIEKRQSVAFWCNPISGHATLYWYQQILGQGPKLLIQFQNNGVVDDSQLPKDRFSAERLKGVDSTLKIQPAKLEDSAVYLCATGVGDIDTGELFFGEGSRLTVL.

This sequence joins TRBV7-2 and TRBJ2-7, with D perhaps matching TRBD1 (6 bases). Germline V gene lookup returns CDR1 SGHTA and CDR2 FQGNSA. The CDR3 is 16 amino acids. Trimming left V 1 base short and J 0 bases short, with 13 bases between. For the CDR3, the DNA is TGTGCCAGCAGCTTAGTAGGGCAGGGGAGCTCCTACGAGCAGTACTTC. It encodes CASSLVGQGSSYEQYF.

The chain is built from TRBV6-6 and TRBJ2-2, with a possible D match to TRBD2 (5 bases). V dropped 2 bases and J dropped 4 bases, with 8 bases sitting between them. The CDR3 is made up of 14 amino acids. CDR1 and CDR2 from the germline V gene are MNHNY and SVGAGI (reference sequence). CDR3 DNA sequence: TGTGCCAGCAGTTACCGGGGTTCCACCGGGGAGCTGTTTTTT. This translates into CASSYRGSTGELFF.

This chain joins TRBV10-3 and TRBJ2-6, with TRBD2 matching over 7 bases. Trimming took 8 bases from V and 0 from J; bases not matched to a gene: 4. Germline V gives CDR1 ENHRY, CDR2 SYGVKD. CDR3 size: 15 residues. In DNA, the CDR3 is TGTGCCATCGGGCGGGAGACCTCTGGGGCCAACGTCCTGACTTTC. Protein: CAIGRETSGANVLTF.

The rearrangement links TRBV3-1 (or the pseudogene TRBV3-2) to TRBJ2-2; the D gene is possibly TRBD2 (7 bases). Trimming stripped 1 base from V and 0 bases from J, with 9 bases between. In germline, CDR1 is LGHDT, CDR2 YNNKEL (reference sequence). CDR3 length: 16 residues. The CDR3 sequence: CASSQGGGANTGELFF. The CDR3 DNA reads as TGTGCCAGCAGCCAAGGCGGGGGCGCGAACACCGGGGAGCTGTTTTTT.

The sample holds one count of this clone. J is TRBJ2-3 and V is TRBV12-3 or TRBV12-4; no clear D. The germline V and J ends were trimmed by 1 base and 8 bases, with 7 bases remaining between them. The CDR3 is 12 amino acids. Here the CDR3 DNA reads TGTGCCAGCAGTTTAGGGCCATTTACGCAGTATTTT. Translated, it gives CASSLGPFTQYF.

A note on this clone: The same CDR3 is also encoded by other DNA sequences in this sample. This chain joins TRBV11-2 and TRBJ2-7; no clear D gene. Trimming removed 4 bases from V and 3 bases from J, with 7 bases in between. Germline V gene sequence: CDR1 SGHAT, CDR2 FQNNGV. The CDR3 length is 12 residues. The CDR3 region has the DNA TGTGCCAGCAGCTCCGCCGGCTACGAGCAGTACTTC. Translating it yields CASSSAGYEQYF.